The sequence of this T cell receptor beta chain was determined in a study of cytomegalovirus exposure and HLA in healthy donors. On the study more broadly: Unique TCRs from HLA-typed donors, roughly 87 million of them, were held in an early data release. Study-wide results and caveats: The authors considered a cluster of highly shared sequence variants likely to be a sequencing artifact. Published work reported that the classifier diagnosed cytomegalovirus status with high specificity and sensitivity.

This clone has only a few counts. Its specificity is not known. This specimen includes other DNA sequences encoding the same CDR3. As for the donors, each was a healthy bone marrow donor. Primers included in the PCR were 60 Vbeta and 13 Jbeta primers. Assay: immunoSEQ multiplex PCR; the TCRdb copy retains only in-frame clones and omits some. The data contain about 52,000 clones, 72% of them seen just once; the ten biggest clones take up over 8%. V gave up 4 bases and J gave up 5 bases, with 8 bases separating them. CDR1 and CDR2 (germline): SEHNR, FQNEAQ (reference sequence). This CDR3 has 12 residues. The clonotype originates from a woman in her fifties or sixties in good health and CMV-seronegative. V usage is TRBV7-9 and J usage is TRBJ1-2; tentatively, D is TRBD1 (6 bases). Sequenced sample: PBMCs. CDR3 in amino acids: CASSSQGYGYTF. CDR3 DNA: TGTGCCAGCAGCTCACAGGGTTATGGCTACACCTTC.